This entry lists 14 T cell receptor beta chains sequenced from one sample in a study of T cell responses to AZD1222 COVID-19 vaccine. Method: immunoSEQ multiplex PCR; TCRdb's copy keeps in-frame clones and lacks some. This repertoire shows some 180,000 clones, around 92% found once; its top ten account for about 10%. The source was peripheral blood, collected on day 0 of AZD1222 vaccination. All receptors come from an adult in good health.

This sequence joins TRBV7-2 and TRBJ1-6, with D tentatively TRBD1 (5 bases). V dropped 3 bases and J dropped 9 bases, with 9 bases sitting between them. CDR1 SGHTA and CDR2 FQGNSA come from the germline V gene. There are 13 residues in the CDR3. CDR3 amino acids: CASSFSTGSPLHF. The CDR3 bases are TGTGCCAGCAGCTTTTCTACAGGTTCACCCCTCCACTTT. The full variable domain, with the rest looked up from reference TRBV7-2 and TRBJ1-6, is GAGVSQSPSNKVTEKGKDVELRCDPISGHTALYWYRQSLGQGLEFLIYFQGNSAPDKSGLPSDRFSAERTGGSVSTLTIQRTQQEDSAVYLCASSFSTGSPLHFGNGTRLTVT.

A few counts support this clone. This chain connects TRBV6-5 to TRBJ1-6; tentative D call: TRBD1 (6 bases). Trimming took 5 bases from V and 10 from J, leaving 15 bases between them. The CDR3 has 14 residues. Germline V gene lookup returns CDR1 MNHEY and CDR2 SVGAGI. CDR3 loop: CASSTGSWGSPLHF. CDR3 DNA: TGTGCCAGCAGTACAGGGTCATGGGGATCACCCCTCCACTTT.

V gene TRBV9 combines with J gene TRBJ1-1, with no clear D. The CDR3 has 14 amino acids. V was clipped by 0 bases and J by 3 bases, with 9 bases between them. Germline V gives CDR1 SGDLS, CDR2 YYNGEE. The CDR3 region has the DNA TGTGCCAGCAGCGTAGCGACGGTTGACACTGAAGCTTTCTTT. Translating gives CASSVATVDTEAFF.

V and J are TRBV28 and TRBJ1-5; TRBD1 matches at 7 bases. The CDR3 loop spans 15 amino acids. The germline V gene encodes CDR1 MDHEN and CDR2 SYDVKM. Germline trimming cut 6 bases from V and 4 bases from J; bases unmatched to any gene: 9. For the CDR3, the DNA is TGTGCCAGCAGCACACCAGGGGGGGGAAATCAGCCCCAGCATTTT. It specifies CASSTPGGGNQPQHF.

The chain recombines TRBV10-3 with TRBJ1-4; D call uncertain. V lost 5 bases and J 5 bases, leaving 9 bases between the germline ends. Germline V gene sequence: CDR1 ENHRY, CDR2 SYGVKD. CDR3 length: 13 amino acids. Here the CDR3 reads CAISRASNEKLFF. CDR3 bases: TGTGCCATCAGTAGAGCCTCCAATGAAAAACTGTTTTTT.

The V gene is TRBV5-1, the J gene TRBJ2-3, with 7 bases fitting TRBD1. CDR1 is SGHRS, CDR2 YFSETQ, per germline. V was clipped by 4 bases and J by 5 bases; unmatched bases: 13. This CDR3 is built from 16 residues. The CDR3 DNA is TGCGCCAGCAGCCCGAACCGGGACAGTCAGGGAGATACGCAGTATTTT. The encoded protein is CASSPNRDSQGDTQYF.

The chain combines TRBV7-8 with TRBJ1-5; tentatively, D is TRBD1 (5 bases). This CDR3 has 15 amino acids. Deletions cut 6 bases from V and 4 bases from J, with 16 bases between. The germline CDR1 and CDR2 sequences are SGHVS and FQNEAQ. CDR3 sequence: CASSGEGQSNQPQHF. CDR3 sequence (DNA): TGTGCCAGCAGTGGTGAGGGGCAGAGTAATCAGCCCCAGCATTTT. Filled out from reference TRBV7-8 and TRBJ1-5, the complete variable domain reads GAGVSQSPRYKVAKRGQDVALRCDPISGHVSLFWYQQALGQGPEFLTYFQNEAQLDKSGLPSDRFFAERPEGSVSTLKIQRTQQEDSAVYLCASSGEGQSNQPQHFGDGTRLSIL.

J is TRBJ1-1 and V is TRBV18, with D perhaps TRBD1 (5 bases). CDR1 and CDR2 from the germline V gene are KGHSH and LQKENI. The CDR3 consists of 16 residues. V lost 6 bases, J lost 0 bases, and 17 bases lay in between. CDR3 residues: CASSAGTLGLNTEAFF. The CDR3 DNA reads TGTGCCAGCTCCGCCGGGACCCTCGGCCTGAACACTGAAGCTTTCTTT. The complete variable domain, with remaining parts taken from reference TRBV18 and TRBJ1-1, reads NAGVMQNPRHLVRRRGQEARLRCSPMKGHSHVYWYRQLPEEGLKFMVYLQKENIIDESGMPKERFSAEFPKEGPSILRIQQVVRGDSAAYFCASSAGTLGLNTEAFFGQGTRLTVV.

V is TRBV25-1 and J is TRBJ1-1, with D possibly being TRBD1 (5 bases). The CDR3 runs to 12 residues. Germline loops: CDR1 MGHDK, CDR2 SYGVNS. Trimming removed 2 bases at V and 8 bases at J, with 9 bases between. In DNA form, the CDR3 reads TGTGCCAGCAGTGAAGGACACTCCGAAGCTTTCTTT. Translating gives CASSEGHSEAFF.

The chain joins TRBV24-1 to TRBJ2-2, with 7 bases matching TRBD2. The CDR3 is made up of 17 amino acids. Germline loops: CDR1 KGHDR, CDR2 SFDVKD. The V segment lost 4 bases and the J segment 1 base; nucleotides outside the gene matches: 8. CDR3 DNA sequence: TGTGCCACCAGTGAACACACCGGGACTAAGAACACCGGGGAGCTGTTTTTT. Protein product: CATSEHTGTKNTGELFF.

As DNA, the CDR3 is TGTGCCAGCAGTTACGGGACTACCTTGGACTATGGCTACACCTTC. This sequence encodes CASSYGTTLDYGYTF. The chain combines TRBV6-2 or TRBV6-3 with TRBJ1-2, with D tentatively TRBD1 (5 bases). Germline CDR1 and CDR2: MNHEY and SVGEGT. The V end was cut by 2 bases, the J end by 3 bases, with 13 bases between. CDR3 size: 15 residues.

The V gene is TRBV7-8, the J gene TRBJ2-2, with D uncertain. The CDR3 length is 13 residues. Trimming removed 2 bases at V and 5 bases at J, with 6 bases between. Germline-derived CDR1 and CDR2 are SGHVS and FQNEAQ. The chain's CDR3 is CASSLLRTGELFF. CDR3 in DNA: TGTGCCAGCAGCTTACTCCGTACCGGGGAGCTGTTTTTT.

The CDR3 nucleotides are TGTGCCTCCAAAGACCTTGCGGTGGGGGGGCGCGGGGTCTTTAACTATGGCTACACCTTC. Its translation is CASKDLAVGGRGVFNYGYTF. The rearrangement links TRBV30 to TRBJ1-2; TRBD1 is a possible D gene (6 bases). The CDR3 spans 20 residues. V was clipped by 7 bases and J by 1 base, with 34 bases between them. The germline CDR1 and CDR2 sequences are GTSNPN and SVGIG (reference sequence).

V is TRBV12-5 and J is TRBJ2-7; D is possibly TRBD1 (6 bases). The V end was cut by 3 bases, the J end by 2 bases, with 20 bases between. The V gene's germline CDR1 is LGHNT and CDR2 FRNRAP. CDR3 length equals 17 residues. CDR3 amino acids: CASGLTPGQCSPYEQYV. CDR3 DNA: TGTGCTAGTGGTTTAACACCGGGACAATGCTCGCCCTACGAGCAGTACGTC.